The clone carrying this T cell receptor beta chain was counted only a few times. The authors ran the immunoSEQ assay, v3.0, at survey level. Clones were sequenced by immunoSEQ multiplex PCR, and TCRdb holds only the in-frame ones, with some missing. The sample yields over 30,000 clones, 83% seen once. Every one of the participants with HIV received treatment in the United States. The sample comes from a study of long-term antiretroviral therapy in people with HIV. There are 16 residues in the CDR3. The germline V gene has CDR1 LNHDA and CDR2 SQIVND (reference sequence). Trimming took 9 bases from V and 7 from J; bases not matched to a gene: 15.

This receptor was taken from a man aged 18 to 30 with HIV. The gene calls are TRBV19 and TRBJ1-6, with TRBD1 identical over 7 bases. Here the sequenced sample was unsorted PBMCs, taken 1 year after starting antiretroviral therapy. CDR3 bases: TGTGCCAGCACCTTTGACCGGGACAGCCTGAATTCACCCCTCCACTTT. Its translation: CASTFDRDSLNSPLHF.